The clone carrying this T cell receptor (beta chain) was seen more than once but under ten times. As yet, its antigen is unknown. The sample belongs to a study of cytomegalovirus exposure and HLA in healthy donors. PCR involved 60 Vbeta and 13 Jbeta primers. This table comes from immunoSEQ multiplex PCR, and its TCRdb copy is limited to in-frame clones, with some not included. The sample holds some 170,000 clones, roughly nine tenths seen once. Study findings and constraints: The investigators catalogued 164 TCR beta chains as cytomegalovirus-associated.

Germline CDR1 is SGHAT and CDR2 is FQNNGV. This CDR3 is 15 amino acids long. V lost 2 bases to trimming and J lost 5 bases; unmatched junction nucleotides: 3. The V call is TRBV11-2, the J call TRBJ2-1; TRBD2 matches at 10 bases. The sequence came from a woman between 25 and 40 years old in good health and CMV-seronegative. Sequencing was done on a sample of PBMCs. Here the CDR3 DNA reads TGTGCCAGCAGCTTATTCACTAGCGGGAACAATGAGCAGTTCTTC. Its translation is CASSLFTSGNNEQFF.